Given below is one TCR beta chain in context. Its antigen remains unidentified. The input lacks base qualities; no much larger clone sits a single base away. The entry originates in a study of OX40 agonist ivuxolimab in advanced cancers. For the wider study: Ivuxolimab, which targeted the costimulatory receptor OX40 (CD134), was an agonistic, fully human IgG2 monoclonal antibody. Intravenous ivuxolimab was administered to patients every 2 weeks at six dose levels: 0.01, 0.1, 0.3, 1.5, 3 and 10 mg/kg. Among the roughly 52 dose-escalation patients, some 20 had hepatocellular carcinoma, around 15 melanoma, 9 renal cell carcinoma and 9 head and neck cancer. In the dose-escalation cohort, approximately 83% of patients were male, and the mean age was 60 years with a range of roughly 23 to 79. Patients were allowed to have had prior anti-PD-1, anti-PD-L1 or anti-CTLA-4 therapy, and approximately 40% of the dose-escalation patients had been treated with checkpoint inhibitors. Three dose-escalation patients achieved partial responses, one with hepatocellular carcinoma and two with cutaneous melanoma. Peripheral TCRbeta sequencing aimed to test whether ivuxolimab altered TCR sequence diversity and caused clonal T-cell expansion. The monotherapy dose-escalation portion (N = 52 patients) of the phase I ivuxolimab trial is reported in the paper. Results the study describes overall, beyond this receptor: In partial responders in the 0.1-3.0 mg/kg groups, normalized peripheral clonal expansion was found to be among the lowest, especially among CD8+ T cells. Low levels of normalized T-cell clonal expansion were also seen in some patients who did not respond. After ivuxolimab, CD8+ T cells had more expanded clones than CD4+ T cells on average. The antigen specificity of the clonally expanded peripheral T cells was not determined. At doses of 0.1 to 3.0 mg/kg, clonal expansion of both CD4+ and CD8+ blood T cells was observed from baseline to week 6.

To sequence the TCRbeta CDR3 region, genomic DNA was isolated from the sorted cells. The immunoSEQ Assay was used to sequence the TCRbeta CDR3 regions. TCRdb re-hosts the immuneACCESS table, in-frame sequences only. Its copies lack some clones; in the studies checked, an unresolved V gene accounts for under half of them, and the cause for the rest is not known. This sample holds more than 45,000 clones; approximately 79% were observed only once. Of the sample, over 3% falls within the top ten clones. Patients with autoimmune disease history or receiving systemic immunosuppression were excluded from the trial. In every dose cohort, peripheral blood was drawn for TCR sequencing at baseline, cycle 4 day 1, and cycle 7 day 1. Samples came from an open-label, multicenter, first-in-human phase I dose-escalation trial of ivuxolimab. Adults with locally advanced or metastatic melanoma, renal cell carcinoma, hepatocellular carcinoma or head and neck squamous cell carcinoma were enrolled in the trial. Before TCR sequencing, CD4+ T cells and CD8+ T cells were sorted from peripheral blood as separate populations.

Including the terminal cysteine and phenylalanine, the CDR3 comprises 11 residues. CDR3 DNA only is kept here, 33 bases in frame from base 1. V is cut by 4 bases and J by 11 bases, and the space between the germline ends is 11 bases. CDR1 and CDR2 were assigned from the germline V gene as MDHEN and SYDVKM. This TCR was recovered from an adult with an advanced solid tumor such as melanoma, head and neck, liver or kidney cancer. Sequences were derived from CD4+ or CD8+ T cells sorted from blood, sampled in a trial of the OX40 agonist ivuxolimab. The chain is assembled from TRBV28 and TRBJ1-1; no D segment can be confidently identified. Read as DNA, the sequence is TGTGCCAGCAGTTCCCGGGTTGGGGCTTTCTTT. Translated, this gives CASSSRVGAFF. When the CDR3 is completed using the reference TRBV28 and TRBJ1-1 genes on either side, the full variable domain is DVKVTQSSRYLVKRTGEKVFLECVQDMDHENMFWYRQDPGLGLRLIYFSYDVKMKEKGDIPEGYSVSREKKERFSLILESASTNQTSMYLCASSSRVGAFFGQGTRLTVV.